The 11 T cell receptor beta chains below come from one sample, sequenced in a study of cytomegalovirus exposure and HLA in healthy donors. The PCR made use of 60 Vbeta and 13 Jbeta primers. Using immunoSEQ multiplex PCR, the repertoire was profiled, and TCRdb retains in-frame clones only, with some absent. The repertoire includes about 220,000 clones, over 65% of them detected once, and 0.55% to 0.75% sits in the top ten. Sequencing was done on a sample of PBMCs. These receptors all come from a man between 18 and 35 years old in good health and CMV-seronegative.

The chain carries TRBV2 and TRBJ2-5, with TRBD2 matching 7 bases. The germline V gene has CDR1 SNHLY and CDR2 FYNNEI. The CDR3 contains 14 residues. J gave up 4 bases and V 1 base, and 3 bases lay outside the gene matches. The CDR3 reads CASSEGVAGETQYF. The CDR3 nucleotides read TGTGCCAGCAGTGAAGGGGTAGCGGGAGAGACCCAGTACTTC. The entire variable domain, with the rest obtained from reference TRBV2 and TRBJ2-5, is as follows: EPEVTQTPSHQVTQMGQEVILRCVPISNHLYFYWYRQILGQKVEFLVSFYNNEISEKSEIFDDQFSVERPDGSNFTLKIRSTKLEDSAMYFCASSEGVAGETQYFGPGTRLLVL.

The V call is TRBV5-1, the J call TRBJ1-6, with D perhaps TRBD1 (6 bases). CDR3 size: 16 residues. CDR1 is SGHRS, CDR2 YFSETQ, per germline. Trimming stripped 4 bases from V and 10 bases from J, with 21 bases between. This CDR3 is CASSLEGGGVGSPLHF. CDR3 DNA sequence: TGCGCCAGCAGCCTGGAAGGGGGTGGAGTGGGATCACCCCTCCACTTT.

The chain recombines TRBV30 with TRBJ1-5; TRBD1 aligns across 10 bases. The germline CDR1 and CDR2 sequences are GTSNPN and SVGIG (reference sequence). Trimming cost V 2 bases and J 7 bases; bases outside gene matches: 5. CDR3 length equals 14 residues. CDR3 protein: CAWSRGTGDQPQHF. In DNA, the CDR3 is TGTGCCTGGAGTCGGGGGACAGGGGACCAGCCCCAGCATTTT.

This clone was recorded a few times. This chain connects TRBV5-1 to TRBJ2-1, with D possibly being TRBD2 (6 bases). The CDR3 has 16 amino acids. V was clipped by 0 bases and J by 0 bases, with 10 bases between them. Germline V gene lookup returns CDR1 SGHRS and CDR2 YFSETQ. The CDR3 nucleotides read TGCGCCAGCAGCTTGGCCGGGAGTAGCTCCTACAATGAGCAGTTCTTC. This encodes CASSLAGSSSYNEQFF. The full variable domain, with the rest looked up from reference TRBV5-1 and TRBJ2-1, is KAGVTQTPRYLIKTRGQQVTLSCSPISGHRSVSWYQQTPGQGLQFLFEYFSETQRNKGNFPGRFSGRQFSNSRSEMNVSTLELGDSALYLCASSLAGSSSYNEQFFGPGTRLTVL.

This chain links TRBV27 with TRBJ2-7; TRBD2 matches 10 bases. Trimming took 5 bases from V and 6 from J; bases not matched to a gene: 13. The germline gives CDR1 MNHEY, CDR2 SMNVEV (reference sequence). The CDR3 runs 16 residues. The CDR3 spells CASSPGLAGEGAEQYF. For the CDR3, the DNA is TGTGCCAGCAGTCCCGGGCTAGCGGGAGAAGGGGCCGAGCAGTACTTC.

This clone showed up just once. The V call is TRBV18, the J call TRBJ1-4, with 10 bases that match TRBD1. This CDR3 is 15 amino acids long. Germline assignment: CDR1 KGHSH and CDR2 LQKENI. V shed 5 bases, J shed 8 bases, and the junction held 8 bases outside the gene matches. CDR3 amino acids: CASSGTGAGEEKLFF. CDR3 sequence (DNA): TGTGCCAGCTCAGGGACAGGGGCCGGCGAGGAAAAACTGTTTTTT. Full variable domain (missing parts from reference TRBV18 and TRBJ1-4): NAGVMQNPRHLVRRRGQEARLRCSPMKGHSHVYWYRQLPEEGLKFMVYLQKENIIDESGMPKERFSAEFPKEGPSILRIQQVVRGDSAAYFCASSGTGAGEEKLFFGSGTQLSVL.

The chain links TRBV6-1 to TRBJ2-3; D might be TRBD2 (5 bases). This CDR3 is 14 amino acids long. V was trimmed by 3 bases and J by 1 base, leaving 8 bases between them. Germline V CDR1 and CDR2: MNHNS, SASEGT. The CDR3 protein is CASSEDGGTDTQYF. DNA for the CDR3: TGTGCCAGCAGTGAGGACGGGGGCACAGATACGCAGTATTTT.

The V call is TRBV4-1, the J call TRBJ1-1; maybe TRBD1 (6 bases). Germline V lookup: CDR1 MGHRA, CDR2 YSYEKL. The CDR3 extends over 14 amino acids. The V and J ends lost 1 base and 2 bases respectively, with 8 bases between them. CDR3 DNA sequence: TGCGCCAGCAGCCAAGCCAGGGGAAACACTGAAGCTTTCTTT. Protein sequence: CASSQARGNTEAFF.

This clone occurred once. This sequence joins TRBV29-1 and TRBJ2-3, with a possible D match to TRBD1 (5 bases). In germline, CDR1 is SQVTM, CDR2 ANQGSEA. The germline V and J ends were trimmed by 6 bases and 0 bases, with 16 bases remaining between them. This CDR3 spans 15 amino acids. In DNA, the CDR3 is TGCAGCGTAGATACCAGGGAATCTAGCACAGATACGCAGTATTTT. Translated: CSVDTRESSTDTQYF.

V usage is TRBV30 and J usage is TRBJ1-6; 10 bases agree with TRBD1. V lost 5 bases, J lost 11 bases, and 15 bases stayed unmatched. This CDR3 region has 16 residues. The germline CDR1 and CDR2 sequences are GTSNPN and SVGIG (reference sequence). CDR3 DNA sequence: TGTGCCTGGCTTACTAACTCCGGGACAGGGGTGACACCCCTCCACTTT. Amino acids: CAWLTNSGTGVTPLHF.

This clone was recorded a few times. J is TRBJ1-1 and V is TRBV19; the D gene is possibly TRBD1 (5 bases). With 3 bases removed from V and 1 base from J, the gap between germline ends came to 18 bases. Germline V gene data show CDR1 as LNHDA and CDR2 as SQIVND (reference sequence). This CDR3 is built from 17 residues. This CDR3 is CASSIEGRAVGNTEAFF. The DNA of the CDR3 is TGTGCCAGTAGTATCGAAGGCAGGGCCGTGGGGAACACTGAAGCTTTCTTT.